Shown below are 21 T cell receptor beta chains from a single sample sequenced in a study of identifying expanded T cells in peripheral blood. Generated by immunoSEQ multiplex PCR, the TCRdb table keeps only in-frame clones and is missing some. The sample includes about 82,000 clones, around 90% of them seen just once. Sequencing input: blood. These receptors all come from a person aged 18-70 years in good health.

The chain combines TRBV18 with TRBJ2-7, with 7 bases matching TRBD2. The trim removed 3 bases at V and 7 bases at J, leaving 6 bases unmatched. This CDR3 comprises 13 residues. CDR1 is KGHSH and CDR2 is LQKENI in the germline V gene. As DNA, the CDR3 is TGTGCCAGCTCACCCCTCCGCGGGGGAGAGCAGTACTTC. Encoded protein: CASSPLRGGEQYF.

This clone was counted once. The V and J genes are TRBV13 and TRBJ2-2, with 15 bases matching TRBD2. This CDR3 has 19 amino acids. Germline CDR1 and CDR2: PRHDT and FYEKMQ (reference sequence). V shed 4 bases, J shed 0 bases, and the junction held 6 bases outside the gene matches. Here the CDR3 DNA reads TGTGCCAGCAGCTGGACTAGCGGGAGGGCCAGGGCGAACACCGGGGAGCTGTTTTTT. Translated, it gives CASSWTSGRARANTGELFF. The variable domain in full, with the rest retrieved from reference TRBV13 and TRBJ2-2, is AAGVIQSPRHLIKEKRETATLKCYPIPRHDTVYWYQQGPGQDPQFLISFYEKMQSDKGSIPDRFSAQQFSDYHSELNMSSLELGDSALYFCASSWTSGRARANTGELFFGEGSRLTVL.

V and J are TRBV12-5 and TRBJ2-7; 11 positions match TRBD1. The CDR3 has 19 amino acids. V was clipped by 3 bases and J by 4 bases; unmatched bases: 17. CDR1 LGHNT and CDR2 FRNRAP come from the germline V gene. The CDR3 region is CASGFPVDRGPLKNYEQYF. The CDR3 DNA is TGTGCTAGTGGTTTTCCGGTGGACAGGGGGCCCCTAAAAAATTACGAGCAGTACTTC.

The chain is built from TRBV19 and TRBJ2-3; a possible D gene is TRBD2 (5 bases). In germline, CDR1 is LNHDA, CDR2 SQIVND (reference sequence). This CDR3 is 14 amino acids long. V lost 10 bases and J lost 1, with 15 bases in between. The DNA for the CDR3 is TGTGCCACCCGACAAACGAGGGGCACAGATACGCAGTATTTT. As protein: CATRQTRGTDTQYF.

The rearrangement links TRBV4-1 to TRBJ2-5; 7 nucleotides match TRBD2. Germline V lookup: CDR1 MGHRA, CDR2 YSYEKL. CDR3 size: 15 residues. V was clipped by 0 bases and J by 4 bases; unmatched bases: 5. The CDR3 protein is CASSQEGGRVETQYF. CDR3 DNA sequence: TGCGCCAGCAGCCAAGAAGGAGGGAGGGTAGAGACCCAGTACTTC.

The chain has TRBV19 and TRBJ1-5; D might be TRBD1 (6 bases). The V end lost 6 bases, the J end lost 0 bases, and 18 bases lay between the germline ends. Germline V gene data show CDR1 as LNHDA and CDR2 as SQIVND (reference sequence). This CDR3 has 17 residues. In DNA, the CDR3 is TGTGCCAGTAGCTCGGGGGGGCGAACATATAGCAATCAGCCCCAGCATTTT. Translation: CASSSGGRTYSNQPQHF.

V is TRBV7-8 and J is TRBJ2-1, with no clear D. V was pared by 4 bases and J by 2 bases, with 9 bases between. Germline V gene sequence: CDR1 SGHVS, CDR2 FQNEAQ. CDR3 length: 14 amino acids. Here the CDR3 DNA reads TGTGCCAGCAGCTCTAATTTAGCCTACAATGAGCAGTTCTTC. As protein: CASSSNLAYNEQFF.

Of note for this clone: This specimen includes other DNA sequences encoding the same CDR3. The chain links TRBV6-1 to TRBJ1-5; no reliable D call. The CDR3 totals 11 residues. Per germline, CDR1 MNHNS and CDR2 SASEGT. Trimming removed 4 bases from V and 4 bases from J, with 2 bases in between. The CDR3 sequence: CASSGNQPQHF. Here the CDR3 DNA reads TGTGCCAGCAGTGGAAATCAGCCCCAGCATTTT.

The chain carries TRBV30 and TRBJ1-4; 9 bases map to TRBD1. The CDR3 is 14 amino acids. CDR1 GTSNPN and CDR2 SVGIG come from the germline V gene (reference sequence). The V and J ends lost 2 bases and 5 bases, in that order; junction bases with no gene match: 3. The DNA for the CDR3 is TGTGCCTGGAGTCCCGGGACAGGGAATGAAAAACTGTTTTTT. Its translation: CAWSPGTGNEKLFF.

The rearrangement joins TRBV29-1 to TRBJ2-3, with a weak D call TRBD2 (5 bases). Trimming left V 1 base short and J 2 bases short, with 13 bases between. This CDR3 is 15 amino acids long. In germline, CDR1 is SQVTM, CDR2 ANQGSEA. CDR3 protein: CSVEVLTGYTDTQYF. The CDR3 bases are TGCAGCGTTGAAGTGTTAACGGGATACACAGATACGCAGTATTTT.

For the CDR3, the DNA is TGTGCCAGCAGTTACACCGGCTCCGACTATGGCTACACCTTC. It yields the protein CASSYTGSDYGYTF. V gene TRBV6-5 combines with J gene TRBJ1-2; no reliable D call. Trimming took off 2 bases at V and 3 bases at J, with 10 bases between the two ends. Germline CDR1 and CDR2: MNHEY and SVGAGI. The CDR3 consists of 14 residues.

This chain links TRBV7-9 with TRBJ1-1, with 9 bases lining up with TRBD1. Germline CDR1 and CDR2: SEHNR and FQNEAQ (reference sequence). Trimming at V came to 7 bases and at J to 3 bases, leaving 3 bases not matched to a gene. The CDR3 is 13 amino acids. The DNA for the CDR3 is TGTGCCAGCACCGGACAGGGGCACACTGAAGCTTTCTTT. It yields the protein CASTGQGHTEAFF.

The CDR3 region is CANKDRGTNYGYTF. As DNA, the CDR3 is TGTGCCAACAAAGACAGGGGCACTAACTATGGCTACACCTTC. J is TRBJ1-2 and V is TRBV6-1; 8 nucleotides agree with TRBD1. The CDR3 length is 14 residues. V was clipped by 10 bases and J by 0 bases; unmatched bases: 7. CDR1 is MNHNS and CDR2 is SASEGT in the germline V gene.

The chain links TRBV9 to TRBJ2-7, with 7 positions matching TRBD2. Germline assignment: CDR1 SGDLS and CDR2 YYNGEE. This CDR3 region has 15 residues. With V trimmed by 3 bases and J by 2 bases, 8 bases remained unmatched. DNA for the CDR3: TGTGCCAGCAGCGAAGTGGCTAGCGGTACCTACGAGCAGTACTTC. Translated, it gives CASSEVASGTYEQYF.

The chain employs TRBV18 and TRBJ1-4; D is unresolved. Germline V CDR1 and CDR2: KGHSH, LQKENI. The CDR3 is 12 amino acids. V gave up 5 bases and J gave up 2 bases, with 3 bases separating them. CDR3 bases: TGTGCCAGCTCAGTGACTAATGAAAAACTGTTTTTT. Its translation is CASSVTNEKLFF. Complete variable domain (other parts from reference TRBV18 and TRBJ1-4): NAGVMQNPRHLVRRRGQEARLRCSPMKGHSHVYWYRQLPEEGLKFMVYLQKENIIDESGMPKERFSAEFPKEGPSILRIQQVVRGDSAAYFCASSVTNEKLFFGSGTQLSVL.

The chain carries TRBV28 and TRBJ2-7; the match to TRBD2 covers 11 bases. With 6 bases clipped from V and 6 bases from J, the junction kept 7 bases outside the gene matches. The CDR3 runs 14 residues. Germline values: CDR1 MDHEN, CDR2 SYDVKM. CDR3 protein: CASRLAGVVSEQYF. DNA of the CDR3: TGTGCCAGCAGACTAGCGGGAGTAGTGAGCGAGCAGTACTTC.

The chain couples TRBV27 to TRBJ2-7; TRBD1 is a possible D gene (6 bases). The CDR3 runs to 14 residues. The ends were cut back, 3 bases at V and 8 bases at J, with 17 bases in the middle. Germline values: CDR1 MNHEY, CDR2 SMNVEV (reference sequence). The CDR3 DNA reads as TGTGCCAGCAGTTTGCTGGGGGCCCCTTGGCAGCAGTACTTC. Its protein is CASSLLGAPWQQYF.

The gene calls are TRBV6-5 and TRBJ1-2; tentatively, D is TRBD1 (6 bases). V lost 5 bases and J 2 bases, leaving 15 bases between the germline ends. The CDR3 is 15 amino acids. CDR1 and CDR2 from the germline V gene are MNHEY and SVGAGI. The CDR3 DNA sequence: TGTGCCAGCAGTAACCGGGCGGGGGCAAACTATGGCTACACCTTC. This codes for CASSNRAGANYGYTF.

The CDR3: CASSPDMNTEAFF. The CDR3 DNA reads TGTGCCAGCTCACCGGATATGAACACTGAAGCTTTCTTT. The rearrangement uses TRBV18 and TRBJ1-1; D is uncertain. The germline gives CDR1 KGHSH, CDR2 LQKENI. V lost 3 bases to trimming and J lost 0 bases, with 5 bases between them. The CDR3 sequence is 13 residues long.

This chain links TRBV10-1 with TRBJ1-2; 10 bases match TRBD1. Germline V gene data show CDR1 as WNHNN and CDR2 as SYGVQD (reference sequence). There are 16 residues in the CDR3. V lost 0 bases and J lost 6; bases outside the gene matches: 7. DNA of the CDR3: TGCGCCAGCAGTGAGTCGATTGGGACAGGGGCAAATGGCTACACCTTC. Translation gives CASSESIGTGANGYTF.

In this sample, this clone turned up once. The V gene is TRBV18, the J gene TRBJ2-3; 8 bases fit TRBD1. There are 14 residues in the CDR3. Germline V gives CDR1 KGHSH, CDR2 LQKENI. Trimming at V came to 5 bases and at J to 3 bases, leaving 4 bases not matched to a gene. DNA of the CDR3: TGTGCCAGCTCAGGACAGGGAATTACAGATACGCAGTATTTT. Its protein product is CASSGQGITDTQYF.